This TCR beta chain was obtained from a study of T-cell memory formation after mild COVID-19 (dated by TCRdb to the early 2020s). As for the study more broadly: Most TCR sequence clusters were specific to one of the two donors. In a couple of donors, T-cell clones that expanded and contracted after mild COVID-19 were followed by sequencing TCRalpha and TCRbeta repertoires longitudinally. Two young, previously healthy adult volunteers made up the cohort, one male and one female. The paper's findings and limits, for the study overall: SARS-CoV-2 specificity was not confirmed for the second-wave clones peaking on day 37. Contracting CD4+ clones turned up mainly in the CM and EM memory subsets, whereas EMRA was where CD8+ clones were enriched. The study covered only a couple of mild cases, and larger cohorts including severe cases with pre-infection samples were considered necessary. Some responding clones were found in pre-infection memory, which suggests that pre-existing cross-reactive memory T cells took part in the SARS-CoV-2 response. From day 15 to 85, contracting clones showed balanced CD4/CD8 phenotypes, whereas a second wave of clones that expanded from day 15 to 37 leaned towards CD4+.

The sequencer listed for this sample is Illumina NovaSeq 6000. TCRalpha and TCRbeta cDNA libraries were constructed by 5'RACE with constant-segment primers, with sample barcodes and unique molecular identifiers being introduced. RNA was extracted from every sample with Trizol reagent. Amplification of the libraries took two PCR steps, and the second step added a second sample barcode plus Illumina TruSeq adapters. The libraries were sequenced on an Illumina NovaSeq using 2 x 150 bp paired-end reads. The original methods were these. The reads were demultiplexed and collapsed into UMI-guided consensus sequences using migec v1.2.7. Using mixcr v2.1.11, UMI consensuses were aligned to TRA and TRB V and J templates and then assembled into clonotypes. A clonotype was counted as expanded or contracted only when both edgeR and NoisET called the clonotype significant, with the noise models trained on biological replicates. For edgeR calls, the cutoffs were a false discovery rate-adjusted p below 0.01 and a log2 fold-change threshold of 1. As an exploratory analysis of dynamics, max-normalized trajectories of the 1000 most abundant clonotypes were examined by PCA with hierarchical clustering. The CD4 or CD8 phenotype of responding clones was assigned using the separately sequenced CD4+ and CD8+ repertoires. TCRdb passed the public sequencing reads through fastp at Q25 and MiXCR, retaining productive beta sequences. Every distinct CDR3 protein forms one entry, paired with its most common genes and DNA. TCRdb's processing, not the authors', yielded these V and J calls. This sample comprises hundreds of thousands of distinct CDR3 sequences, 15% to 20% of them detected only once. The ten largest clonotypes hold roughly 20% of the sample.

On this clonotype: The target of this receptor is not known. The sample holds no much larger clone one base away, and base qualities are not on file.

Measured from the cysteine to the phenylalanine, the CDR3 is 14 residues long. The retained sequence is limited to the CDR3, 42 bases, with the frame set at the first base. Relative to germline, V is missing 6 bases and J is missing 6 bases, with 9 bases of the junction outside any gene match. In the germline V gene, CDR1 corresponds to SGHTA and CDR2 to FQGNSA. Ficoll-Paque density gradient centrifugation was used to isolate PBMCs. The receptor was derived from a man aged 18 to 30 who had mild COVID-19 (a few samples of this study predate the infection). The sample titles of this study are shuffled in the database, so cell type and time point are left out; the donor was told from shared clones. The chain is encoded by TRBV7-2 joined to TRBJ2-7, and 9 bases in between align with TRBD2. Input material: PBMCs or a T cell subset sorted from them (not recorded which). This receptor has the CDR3 CASRFLAGTGEQYF. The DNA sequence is TGTGCCAGCAGATTCCTAGCGGGGACGGGCGAGCAGTACTTC.